This TCR beta chain was found in a study of Ad26.COV2.S vaccination and SARS-CoV-2 variants. Sequenced by immunoSEQ multiplex PCR; TCRdb stores in-frame clones only, minus some. The table lists about 350,000 clones, about 92% of them singletons, with 3% to 5% in the top ten. Per germline, CDR1 LNHNV and CDR2 YYDKDF (reference sequence). The CDR3 is 14 residues long. With 3 bases removed from V and 4 bases from J, the gap between germline ends came to 12 bases. Sample: peripheral blood, taken after recovery from COVID-19. The gene calls are TRBV15 and TRBJ1-2; no reliable D call. This TCR was sampled from a human donor who had recovered from COVID-19. DNA for the CDR3: TGTGCCACCAGCAGGGCCTCCACGGCCTATGGCTACACCTTC. It encodes CATSRASTAYGYTF.